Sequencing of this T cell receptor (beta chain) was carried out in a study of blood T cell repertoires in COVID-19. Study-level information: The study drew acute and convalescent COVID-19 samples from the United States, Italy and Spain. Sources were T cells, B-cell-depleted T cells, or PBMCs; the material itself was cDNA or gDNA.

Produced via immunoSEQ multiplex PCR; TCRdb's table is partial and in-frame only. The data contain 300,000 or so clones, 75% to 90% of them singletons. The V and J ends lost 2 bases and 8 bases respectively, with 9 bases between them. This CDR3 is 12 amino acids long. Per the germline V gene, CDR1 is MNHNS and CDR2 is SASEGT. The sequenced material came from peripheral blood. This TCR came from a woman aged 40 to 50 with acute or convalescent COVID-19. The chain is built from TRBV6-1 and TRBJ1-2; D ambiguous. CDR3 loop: CASSENLGGYTF. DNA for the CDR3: TGTGCCAGCAGTGAAAACCTAGGAGGCTACACCTTC.